This is a list of T cell receptor beta chains from one sample in a study of vaccination effects on CD4 cells after COVID-19. These TCRs' antigens remain unknown. Generated by immunoSEQ multiplex PCR, the TCRdb table keeps only in-frame clones and is missing some. The table lists under 45,000 clones, around 77% of them singletons. The specimen comprised CD4+ T cells from PBMCs cultured with HCoV-NL63 spike peptides, sampled before COVID-19 vaccination. The receptor source for this set is a human donor who received a COVID-19 vaccine. CDR3s include the opening cysteine and the closing phenylalanine or tryptophan. Fields, in order: J gene, CDR3 length, V gene, CDR3 protein.

TRBJ1-1	15	TRBV7-2	CASSSQGAPGTEAFF
TRBJ1-5	15	TRBV6-5	CASSYQAFSNQPQHF
TRBJ1-1	13	TRBV2	CASDRQMNTEAFF
TRBJ2-5	14	TRBV11-3	CASSLDGTQETQYF
TRBJ2-3	14	TRBV24-1	CATSDTPPTDTQYF
TRBJ2-4	15	TRBV7-2	CASSLAQEVKNIQYF
TRBJ2-3	13	TRBV11-2	CASSSRGPDTQYF
TRBJ2-5	15	TRBV7-2	CASSLQGAPSETQYF
TRBJ2-1	15	TRBV19	CAREIDRGSYNEQFF
TRBJ2-5	13	TRBV12-3/TRBV12-4	CASKRGLMETQYF
TRBJ2-2	15	TRBV5-1	CASSPQGWDTGELFF
TRBJ2-1	16	TRBV5-1	CASKYGEGGLYNEQFF
TRBJ2-6	13	TRBV2	CASTPIGANVLTF
TRBJ1-1	16	TRBV14	CASSPLTGGRATEAFF
TRBJ2-6	13	TRBV5-1	CASSLSGANVLTF
TRBJ1-2	13	TRBV6-6	CASSITGGGGYTF
TRBJ2-5	16	TRBV5-1	CASSWGTGLGGETQYF
TRBJ2-3	15	TRBV11-2	CASSLPHGGTDTQYF
TRBJ1-3	17	TRBV5-1	CASSLVVTSESGNTIYF
TRBJ2-2	14	TRBV11-2	CASSPGQYTGELFF
TRBJ2-3	16	TRBV4-3	CASSITGTGAADTQYF
TRBJ1-4	12	TRBV12-3/TRBV12-4	CASGQAGEKLFF
TRBJ2-1	15	TRBV19	CASRTSQSSYNEQFF
TRBJ2-1	14	TRBV7-8	CASRKKASSDEQFF
TRBJ1-5	13	TRBV12-3/TRBV12-4	CASSPPRGSPQHF
TRBJ2-2	14	TRBV5-6	CASMGRGRTGELFF
TRBJ1-4	14	TRBV3-1/TRBV3-2	CASKGATTNEKLFF
TRBJ2-1	13	TRBV7-3	CASSLAGSNEQFF
TRBJ1-2	14	TRBV5-1	CASSLEQGNYGYTF
TRBJ2-3	12	TRBV2	CASTGWGGTQYF
TRBJ1-1	14	TRBV7-8	CASSSNRVGTEAFF
TRBJ1-1	13	TRBV3-1/TRBV3-2	CASSLVKNTEAFF
TRBJ1-5	16	TRBV24-1	CATSDSRQGSNQPQHF
TRBJ2-1	15	TRBV6-2/TRBV6-3	CASSYGGQAGNEQFF
TRBJ2-3	16	TRBV7-9	CASSFGLAGITDTQYF
TRBJ1-6	15	TRBV27	CASHRGTSSNSPLHF
TRBJ1-2	15	TRBV24-1	CATSDTTGVGVGYTF
TRBJ2-3	12	TRBV2	CASRTGTDTQYF
TRBJ1-2	14	TRBV20-1	CSASSQLSPGGYTF
TRBJ2-3	16	TRBV4-2	CASSQGPRMATDTQYF
TRBJ2-3	17	TRBV5-1	CASSFQTSGGSEDTQYF
TRBJ1-5	16	TRBV7-2	CASSLVGGASNQPQHF
TRBJ1-1	13	TRBV7-8	CASSLARQTEAFF
TRBJ1-2	17	TRBV5-1	CASSLAGGLRSVSGYTF
TRBJ2-5	10	TRBV20-1	CSASVETQYF
TRBJ1-4	15	TRBV9	CASSEGGGAPEKLFF
TRBJ2-6	17	TRBV2	CASSGDRGLAGANVLTF